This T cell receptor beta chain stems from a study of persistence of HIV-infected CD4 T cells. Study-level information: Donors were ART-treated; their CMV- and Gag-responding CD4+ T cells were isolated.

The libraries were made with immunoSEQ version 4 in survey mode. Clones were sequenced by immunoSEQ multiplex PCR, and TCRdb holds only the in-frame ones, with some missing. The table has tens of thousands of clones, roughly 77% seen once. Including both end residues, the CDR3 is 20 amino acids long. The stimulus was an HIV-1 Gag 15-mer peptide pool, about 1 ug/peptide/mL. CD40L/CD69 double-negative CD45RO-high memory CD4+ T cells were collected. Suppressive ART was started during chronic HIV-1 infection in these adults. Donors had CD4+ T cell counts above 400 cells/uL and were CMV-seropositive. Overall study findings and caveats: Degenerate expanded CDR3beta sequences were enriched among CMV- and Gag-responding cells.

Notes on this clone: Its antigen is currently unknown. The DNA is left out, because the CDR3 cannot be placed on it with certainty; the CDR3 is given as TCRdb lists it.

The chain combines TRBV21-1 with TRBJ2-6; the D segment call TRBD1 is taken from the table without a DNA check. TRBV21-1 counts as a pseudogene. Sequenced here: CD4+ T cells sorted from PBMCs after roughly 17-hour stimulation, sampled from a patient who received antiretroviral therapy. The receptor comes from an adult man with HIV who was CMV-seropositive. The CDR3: CASGRVWGTGAHSGANVLTF.